The rows below give T cell receptor beta chains drawn from one sample of a study of blood T cell repertoires in COVID-19. The protocol was immunoSEQ multiplex PCR, while the TCRdb copy is restricted to in-frame clones and leaves out a portion. The sample includes more than 110,000 clones, about 80% of them seen just once. The sequencing input was peripheral blood. These receptors all stem from an older woman with acute or convalescent COVID-19. CDR3s include the opening cysteine and the closing phenylalanine or tryptophan. The D gene is left open where the match is weak. For some rows the clone size is stated as once, few or many, or as a class when expanded; others skip it.

V gene: TRBV6-2/TRBV6-3
clone size: few
J gene: TRBJ2-7
D gene: TRBD2
CDR3 protein: CASSQSPHRGLAGGHEQYF
CDR3 DNA: TGTGCCAGCAGCCAATCCCCTCACCGCGGACTAGCGGGAGGACACGAGCAGTACTTC

V gene: TRBV28
clone size: .
J gene: TRBJ2-2
D gene: TRBD2
CDR3 protein: CASNRLAGVVGELFF
CDR3 DNA: TGTGCCAGCAACAGACTAGCGGGAGTCGTCGGGGAGCTGTTTTTT

V gene: TRBV19
clone size: .
J gene: TRBJ2-1
D gene: .
CDR3 protein: CASNSLNNEQFF
CDR3 DNA: TGTGCCAGTAACTCACTTAACAATGAGCAGTTCTTC

V gene: TRBV28
clone size: .
J gene: TRBJ2-7
D gene: .
CDR3 protein: CASTAGGSNSYEQYF
CDR3 DNA: TGTGCCAGCACCGCCGGCGGGTCGAACTCCTACGAGCAGTACTTC

V gene: TRBV7-9
clone size: .
J gene: TRBJ2-5
D gene: TRBD2
CDR3 protein: CASGPRSNERGWGTQYF
CDR3 DNA: TGTGCCAGCGGGCCCCGGTCTAACGAGCGGGGGTGGGGGACCCAGTACTTC

V gene: TRBV19
clone size: .
J gene: TRBJ2-1
D gene: TRBD2
CDR3 protein: CASSIDGGGYNEQFF
CDR3 DNA: TGTGCCAGTAGTATAGATGGGGGAGGGTACAATGAGCAGTTCTTC

V gene: TRBV6-5
clone size: .
J gene: TRBJ2-5
D gene: .
CDR3 protein: CASAPFAVSWETQYF
CDR3 DNA: TGTGCCAGCGCGCCCTTTGCTGTTTCGTGGGAGACCCAGTACTTC

V gene: TRBV4-1
clone size: .
J gene: TRBJ1-2
D gene: TRBD1
CDR3 protein: CASSQVTGTGGFGGYTF
CDR3 DNA: TGCGCCAGCAGCCAAGTTACCGGGACAGGGGGCTTTGGTGGCTACACCTTC

V gene: TRBV21-1
clone size: .
J gene: TRBJ2-7
D gene: .
CDR3 protein: CASTHQDSEYEQYF
CDR3 DNA: TGTGCCAGCACCCACCAGGACTCGGAGTACGAGCAGTACTTC

V gene: TRBV7-2
clone size: once
J gene: TRBJ2-6
D gene: .
CDR3 protein: CASSPRGGANVLTF
CDR3 DNA: TGTGCCAGCAGCCCCAGGGGTGGGGCCAACGTCCTGACTTTC

V gene: TRBV5-1
clone size: .
J gene: TRBJ2-2
D gene: .
CDR3 protein: CASSLGTPNTGELFF
CDR3 DNA: TGCGCCAGCAGCTTGGGGACACCGAACACCGGGGAGCTGTTTTTT

V gene: TRBV9
clone size: .
J gene: TRBJ2-2
D gene: TRBD2
CDR3 protein: CASSVGPGGPTKNTGELFF
CDR3 DNA: TGTGCCAGCAGCGTAGGCCCGGGAGGGCCTACGAAGAACACCGGGGAGCTGTTTTTT

V gene: TRBV5-1
clone size: .
J gene: TRBJ1-1
D gene: TRBD1
CDR3 protein: CASSFGQGEAFF
CDR3 DNA: TGCGCCAGCAGCTTCGGACAGGGGGAAGCTTTCTTT

V gene: TRBV28
clone size: .
J gene: TRBJ1-4
D gene: TRBD1
CDR3 protein: CASSRPGTGTEKLFF
CDR3 DNA: TGTGCCAGCAGTCGGCCCGGGACAGGGACCGAAAAACTGTTTTTT

V gene: TRBV19
clone size: .
J gene: TRBJ2-7
D gene: TRBD2
CDR3 protein: CASSIASGIYEQYF
CDR3 DNA: TGTGCCAGTAGTATAGCTAGCGGGATCTACGAGCAGTACTTC

V gene: TRBV2
clone size: .
J gene: TRBJ2-1
D gene: .
CDR3 protein: CASSISGLGDEQFF
CDR3 DNA: TGTGCCAGCAGTATTAGCGGACTCGGGGATGAGCAGTTCTTC

V gene: TRBV6-4
clone size: many
J gene: TRBJ1-1
D gene: .
CDR3 protein: CASSEMAGNTEAFF
CDR3 DNA: TGTGCCAGCAGTGAGATGGCAGGAAACACTGAAGCTTTCTTT

V gene: TRBV29-1
clone size: .
J gene: TRBJ1-2
D gene: TRBD1
CDR3 protein: CSVGTGAQKVYTF
CDR3 DNA: TGCAGCGTTGGAACAGGGGCCCAGAAGGTCTACACCTTC

V gene: TRBV6-5
clone size: .
J gene: TRBJ1-1
D gene: .
CDR3 protein: CASSYSRGVNTEAFF
CDR3 DNA: TGTGCCAGCAGTTACTCGCGGGGAGTGAACACTGAAGCTTTCTTT

V gene: TRBV2
clone size: .
J gene: TRBJ2-1
D gene: TRBD2
CDR3 protein: CASKQTSGSYNEQFF
CDR3 DNA: TGTGCCAGCAAACAGACTAGCGGGAGTTACAATGAGCAGTTCTTC

V gene: TRBV5-8
clone size: .
J gene: TRBJ2-2
D gene: .
CDR3 protein: CASSLAGRRTGELFF
CDR3 DNA: TGTGCCAGCAGCTTGGCGGGGAGAAGGACCGGGGAGCTGTTTTTT

V gene: TRBV5-1
clone size: once
J gene: TRBJ1-1
D gene: TRBD1
CDR3 protein: CASSLEPGGAGTEAFF
CDR3 DNA: TGCGCCAGCAGCTTGGAGCCAGGGGGCGCGGGCACTGAAGCTTTCTTT

V gene: TRBV9
clone size: .
J gene: TRBJ1-1
D gene: .
CDR3 protein: CASSPASWPAEAFF
CDR3 DNA: TGTGCCAGCAGCCCCGCTTCGTGGCCCGCTGAAGCTTTCTTT

V gene: TRBV27
clone size: .
J gene: TRBJ2-2
D gene: .
CDR3 protein: CASSFVAGLNTGELFF
CDR3 DNA: TGTGCCAGCAGTTTCGTGGCGGGATTGAACACCGGGGAGCTGTTTTTT

V gene: TRBV2
clone size: few
J gene: TRBJ1-6
D gene: .
CDR3 protein: CASSPGFSSPLHF
CDR3 DNA: TGTGCCAGCAGTCCCGGGTTTTCGTCACCCCTCCACTTT

V gene: TRBV6-5
clone size: .
J gene: TRBJ2-3
D gene: TRBD2
CDR3 protein: CASSYSGTSTDTQYF
CDR3 DNA: TGTGCCAGCAGCTATAGCGGGACTAGCACAGATACGCAGTATTTT

V gene: TRBV7-8
clone size: .
J gene: TRBJ2-7
D gene: .
CDR3 protein: CASSPVSYEQYF
CDR3 DNA: TGTGCCAGCAGTCCCGTTTCCTACGAGCAGTACTTC

V gene: TRBV24-1
clone size: .
J gene: TRBJ2-5
D gene: .
CDR3 protein: CATSDTYSQETQYF
CDR3 DNA: TGTGCCACCAGTGATACCTACAGCCAAGAGACCCAGTACTTC

V gene: TRBV7-9
clone size: .
J gene: TRBJ1-4
D gene: TRBD1
CDR3 protein: CASSPTGGTNEKLFF
CDR3 DNA: TGTGCCAGCAGCCCTACAGGGGGCACTAATGAAAAACTGTTTTTT

V gene: TRBV7-3
clone size: .
J gene: TRBJ2-7
D gene: .
CDR3 protein: CASSSRGSEQYF
CDR3 DNA: TGTGCCAGCAGCTCGCGGGGAAGCGAGCAGTACTTC

V gene: TRBV7-9
clone size: .
J gene: TRBJ2-2
D gene: TRBD2
CDR3 protein: CASSLGPGLAVNTGELFF
CDR3 DNA: TGTGCCAGCAGCTTAGGCCCTGGACTAGCGGTGAACACCGGGGAGCTGTTTTTT

V gene: TRBV5-1
clone size: .
J gene: TRBJ2-3
D gene: TRBD2
CDR3 protein: CASSNQPGLAGADTQYF
CDR3 DNA: TGCGCCAGCAGCAACCAACCGGGACTAGCGGGAGCAGATACGCAGTATTTT

V gene: TRBV24-1
clone size: .
J gene: TRBJ2-1
D gene: TRBD2
CDR3 protein: CATSDTGTSGRGDYNEQFF
CDR3 DNA: TGTGCCACCAGTGATACCGGGACTAGCGGGAGGGGGGACTACAATGAGCAGTTCTTC

V gene: TRBV30
clone size: .
J gene: TRBJ2-5
D gene: TRBD2
CDR3 protein: CAWSRLSGRKETQYF
CDR3 DNA: TGTGCCTGGAGCCGGCTTAGCGGGAGGAAAGAGACCCAGTACTTC

V gene: TRBV18
clone size: .
J gene: TRBJ2-1
D gene: .
CDR3 protein: CASSRGNEQFF
CDR3 DNA: TGTGCCAGCTCACGAGGCAATGAGCAGTTCTTC

V gene: TRBV7-9
clone size: .
J gene: TRBJ2-7
D gene: .
CDR3 protein: CASSLAVYEAHYEQYF
CDR3 DNA: TGTGCCAGCAGCTTGGCCGTGTACGAGGCCCACTACGAGCAGTACTTC

V gene: TRBV5-1
clone size: .
J gene: TRBJ2-3
D gene: .
CDR3 protein: CASMLGTGFTDTQYF
CDR3 DNA: TGCGCCAGCATGTTAGGAACAGGGTTCACAGATACGCAGTATTTT

V gene: TRBV11-2
clone size: once
J gene: TRBJ1-2
D gene: .
CDR3 protein: CASSLDSINYGYTF
CDR3 DNA: TGTGCCAGCAGCTTGGACAGCATTAACTATGGCTACACCTTC

V gene: TRBV19
clone size: .
J gene: TRBJ1-2
D gene: .
CDR3 protein: CASSIGGGPVANYGYTF
CDR3 DNA: TGTGCCAGTAGTATAGGAGGCGGCCCAGTAGCTAACTATGGCTACACCTTC

V gene: TRBV19
clone size: .
J gene: TRBJ2-7
D gene: TRBD2
CDR3 protein: CASSPLAGGSYEQYF
CDR3 DNA: TGTGCCAGTAGTCCCCTAGCGGGAGGGTCCTACGAGCAGTACTTC

V gene: TRBV28
clone size: once
J gene: TRBJ2-2
D gene: .
CDR3 protein: CASIMTGRQFNAGELFF
CDR3 DNA: TGTGCCAGCATTATGACAGGTCGGCAATTTAACGCCGGGGAGCTGTTTTTT